This TCR beta chain emerged from a study of CD8 T cells in ankylosing spondylitis. General study findings and limits: Apparently characteristic of ankylosing spondylitis blood was a TCR beta motif (eight highly homologous variants). Within matched ankylosing spondylitis synovial fluid, disease-linked clones were reportedly significantly enriched.

This clonotype occurred many times. Its antigen is not known. Germline CDR1 SGHTA, CDR2 FQGNSA. Trimming cost V 3 bases and J 2 bases, with 16 bases left between them. The CDR3 runs 16 residues. Quantitative 5'-RACE with molecular barcodes was used to make the TCR beta libraries. TCRdb redid the calling of the 5' RACE reads with MiXCR, one entry per CDR3 protein. The sample contains about 220,000 distinct CDR3 sequences, 7.3% of which appear only once. The source is a male donor with ankylosing spondylitis. The chain has TRBV7-2 and TRBJ1-1; D remains ambiguous. Material: blood, either unsorted or a sorted T cell fraction (not recorded which). The chain's CDR3 is CASSLEARYINTEAFF. The DNA for the CDR3 is TGTGCCAGCAGCTTGGAGGCCCGGTACATCAACACTGAAGCTTTCTTT. Based on the CDR3 plus reference TRBV7-2 and TRBJ1-1, the full variable domain is GAGVSQSPSNKVTEKGKDVELRCDPISGHTALYWYRQSLGQGLEFLIYFQGNSAPDKSGLPSDRFSAERTGGSVSTLTIQRTQQEDSAVYLCASSLEARYINTEAFFGQGTRLTVV.